A single TCR beta chain is shown here with its context. Its binding antigen is unknown. No per-base quality is available; no much larger clone lies one base away. This entry belongs to a study of human T cells and chemical hapten exposure (dated by TCRdb to the early 2020s). Broadly, across the study: For sensitization, 2% DPC in acetone was applied to a roughly 2 cm by roughly 2 cm area of upper inner arm skin. Patch testing was done on the upper back using Finn chambers containing 0.01% DPC, and results were scored after 6 days according to International Contact Dermatitis Research Group standards. For TCR sequencing, blood came from approximately 29 alopecia patients at anywhere from one to four time points (pre-sensitization, 2, 6 and 24 weeks). Libraries were pooled for sequencing, and per-sample TCR yields varied mainly because of small differences in library volumes within the pool. Alopecia areata with under or over 50% scalp involvement, alopecia totalis and alopecia universalis were represented in the patient cohort, which was mostly female. Weekly therapeutic DPC doses were additionally applied to the scalp of patients throughout the roughly 23-week study period. Patient blood was sampled pre-sensitization (week 0) and at 2, 6 and about 24 weeks after DPC sensitization. This study followed changes in the peripheral blood TCR repertoire in vivo during primary and secondary sensitization of alopecia patients to the hapten diphenylcyclopropenone (DPC). What the study reported, not specific to this receptor: The number of PT1 expanded TCRs positively correlated with patch test score, significant at thresholds 8, 16 and 32 but not 4. No change with DPC sensitization was found in the number of TCRs above 1 in 1000 frequency, and no evidence of global repertoire structure alterations was found. Compared with pre-sensitization or healthy control sets, expanded TCRs formed significantly more large CDR3 similarity clusters, which is consistent with antigen-driven responses. Repeated subsampling changed both the strength of the expansion versus patch-test correlation and the threshold at which that correlation became significant. Because every patient had alopecia, a presumed autoimmune disease, the patients' immune response might differ from that of healthy individuals.

Reading the germline V gene (reference sequence) gives CDR1 DFQATT and CDR2 SNEGSKA. The V end gives up 6 bases and the J end 7 bases, leaving 7 bases in the junction not matched to a gene. Counted from cysteine to phenylalanine, this CDR3 has 13 amino acids. The read is trimmed to its CDR3 DNA, 39 bases read in frame from base 1. The time point label for this specimen denotes: patch test 1, 2 weeks after DPC sensitization. What this sample's treatment or condition label stands for: therapeutic diphenylcyclopropenone sensitization with weekly scalp DPC. At each patch-test visit, blood was drawn before the patch test was applied. To be eligible, patients had to be aged 18 to 70, diagnosed with alopecia and judged suitable for DPC therapy, while pregnant patients were excluded. Total RNA was extracted from unfractionated whole blood collected in Tempus Blood RNA tubes. The library was prepared using RACE. Instrument used: NextSeq 500. During library preparation, unique molecular identifiers were attached to individual cDNA molecules so that TCRs could be counted in a quantitative, reproducible way. Each blood RNA sample was used to sequence both TCR alpha and TCR beta chains. Processing in the source paper ran as follows. A median of around 100,000 TCRs per sample was observed, with a range of roughly 20,000 to 700,000. V, J and CDR3 annotation of the TCR reads was performed with the Decombinator software suite. To make PS versus PT1 abundance plots, every sample was subsampled to the same number of TCRs (28,000). TCRs were defined as expanded if absent before sensitization and observed at least eight times at the 2-week time point. TCRdb's own reprocessing of the public reads used fastp at Q25 and MiXCR and kept productive beta chains. Each entry is one CDR3 protein sequence, shown with its most common DNA and genes. In this record, the V and J calls reflect TCRdb's handling and not the investigators' own analysis. Here the sample has some 400,000 distinct CDR3 sequences; around 4.8% occur a single time. The ten biggest clones cover 2% to 2.5% of the sample.

The chain was built from TRBV20-1 and TRBJ2-7, with 12 central nucleotides matching TRBD2. The sequence was obtained from a woman aged 45 to 65 with alopecia areata. Some clones in this sample may be carry-over from other donors' samples. The sample here was whole blood, taken in connection with sensitization to the hapten diphenylcyclopropenone (DPC). Read as DNA, the sequence is TGCAGTGCGAACGGACTAGCGGGGTATGAGCAGTACTTC. Its protein reads: CSANGLAGYEQYF.